This TCR beta chain was observed in a study of post-analysis software for immune sequencing data. Study information: The study covered relapsing-remitting, secondary progressive and progressive-relapsing courses of multiple sclerosis. The study's findings and limits: Patients had higher frequencies than controls of roughly five TRBV segments, including TRBV5-6, TRBV5-1 and TRBV20-1. Samples from one preparation batch, clustered by F measure, grouped strongly together. Significantly decreased normalized Chao1 diversity was recorded for multiple sclerosis patients relative to controls.

The CDR3 spans 14 residues. V was trimmed by 8 bases and J by 7 bases, leaving 17 bases between them. Germline values: CDR1 MGHDK, CDR2 SYGVNS. The sample holds one count of this clonotype. Antigen unknown. cDNA libraries of TCR beta carried unique molecular identifiers. Yield was 450,000 to 650,000 cDNA molecules from around 1 to 9.1 million T cells. TCRdb re-called the PCR reads through MiXCR, storing one row per CDR3 protein. Found here are 750,000 to 950,000 distinct CDR3 sequences, approximately 53% of them singletons; the top ten hold 4.6%. This sequence originates from a girl between 5 and 17 years old with multiple sclerosis. Sequenced: blood. This chain joins TRBV25-1 and TRBJ1-4, with a weak D call TRBD1 (5 bases). DNA for the CDR3: TGTGCCAGCCAGAGGACACGACATCCTGAAAAACTGTTTTTT. This codes for CASQRTRHPEKLFF.